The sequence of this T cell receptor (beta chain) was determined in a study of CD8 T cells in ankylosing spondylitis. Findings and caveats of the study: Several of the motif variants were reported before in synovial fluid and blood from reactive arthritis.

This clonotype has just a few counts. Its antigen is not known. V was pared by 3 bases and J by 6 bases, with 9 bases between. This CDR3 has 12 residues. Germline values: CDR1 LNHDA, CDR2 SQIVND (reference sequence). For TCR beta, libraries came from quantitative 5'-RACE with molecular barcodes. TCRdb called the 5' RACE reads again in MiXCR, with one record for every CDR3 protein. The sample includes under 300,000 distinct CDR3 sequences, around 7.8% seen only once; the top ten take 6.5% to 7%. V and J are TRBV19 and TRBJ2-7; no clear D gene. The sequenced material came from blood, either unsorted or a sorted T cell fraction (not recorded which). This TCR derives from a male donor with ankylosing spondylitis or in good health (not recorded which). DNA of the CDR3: TGTGCCAGTAGTATGGTCGGCGTCGAGCAGTACTTC. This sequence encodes CASSMVGVEQYF. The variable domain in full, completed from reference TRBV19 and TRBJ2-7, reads DGGITQSPKYLFRKEGQNVTLSCEQNLNHDAMYWYRQDPGQGLRLIYYSQIVNDFQKGDIAEGYSVSREKKESFPLTVTSAQKNPTAFYLCASSMVGVEQYFGPGTRLTVT.